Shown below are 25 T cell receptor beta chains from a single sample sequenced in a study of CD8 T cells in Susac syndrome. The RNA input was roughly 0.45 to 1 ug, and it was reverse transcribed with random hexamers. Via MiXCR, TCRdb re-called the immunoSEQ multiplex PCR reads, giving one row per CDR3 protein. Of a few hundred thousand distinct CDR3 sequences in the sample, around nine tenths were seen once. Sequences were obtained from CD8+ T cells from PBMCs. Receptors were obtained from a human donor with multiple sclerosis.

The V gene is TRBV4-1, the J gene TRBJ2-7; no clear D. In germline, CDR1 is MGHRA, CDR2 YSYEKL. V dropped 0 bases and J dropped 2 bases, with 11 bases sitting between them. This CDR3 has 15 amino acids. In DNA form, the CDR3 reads TGCGCCAGCAGCCAAGATGTGGGCCGCCCCTACGAGCAGTACTTC. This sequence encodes CASSQDVGRPYEQYF.

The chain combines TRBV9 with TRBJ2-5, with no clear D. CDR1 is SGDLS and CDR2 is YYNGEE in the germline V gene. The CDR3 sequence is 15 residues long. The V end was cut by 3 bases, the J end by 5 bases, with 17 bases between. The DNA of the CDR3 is TGTGCCAGCAGCGCCATAGGGCATATAGGGGAGACCCAGTACTTC. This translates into CASSAIGHIGETQYF.

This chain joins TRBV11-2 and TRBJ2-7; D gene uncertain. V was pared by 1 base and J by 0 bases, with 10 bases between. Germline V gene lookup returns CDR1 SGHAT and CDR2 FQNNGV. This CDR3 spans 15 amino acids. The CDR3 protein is CASSLAAVFSYEQYF. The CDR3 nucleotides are TGTGCCAGCAGCTTAGCGGCTGTTTTCTCCTACGAGCAGTACTTC.

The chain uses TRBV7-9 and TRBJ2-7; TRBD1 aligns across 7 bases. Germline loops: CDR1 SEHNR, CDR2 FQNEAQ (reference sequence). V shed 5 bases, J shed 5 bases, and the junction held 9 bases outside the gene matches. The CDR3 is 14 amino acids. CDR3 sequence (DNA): TGTGCCAGCAGCCCAAGGGGGCACGGGAACGAGCAGTACTTC. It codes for CASSPRGHGNEQYF.

The CDR3 coding sequence is TGTGCCAGCAGCTTAAGTTTGGGGGCCTCTAGCACAGATACGCAGTATTTT. Amino acids: CASSLSLGASSTDTQYF. The V and J genes are TRBV7-2 and TRBJ2-3, with D possibly being TRBD1 (6 bases). CDR1 SGHTA and CDR2 FQGNSA come from the germline V gene. The CDR3 runs to 17 residues. Deletions cut 2 bases from V and 0 bases from J, with 15 bases between. Full variable domain (remainder filled in from reference TRBV7-2 and TRBJ2-3): GAGVSQSPSNKVTEKGKDVELRCDPISGHTALYWYRQSLGQGLEFLIYFQGNSAPDKSGLPSDRFSAERTGGSVSTLTIQRTQQEDSAVYLCASSLSLGASSTDTQYFGPGTRLTVL.

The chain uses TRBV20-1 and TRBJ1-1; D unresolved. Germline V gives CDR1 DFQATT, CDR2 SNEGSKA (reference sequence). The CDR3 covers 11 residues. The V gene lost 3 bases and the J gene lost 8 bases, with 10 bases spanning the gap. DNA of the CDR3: TGCAGTGCTAGGATGCTAGGCGAAGCTTTCTTT. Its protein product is CSARMLGEAFF.

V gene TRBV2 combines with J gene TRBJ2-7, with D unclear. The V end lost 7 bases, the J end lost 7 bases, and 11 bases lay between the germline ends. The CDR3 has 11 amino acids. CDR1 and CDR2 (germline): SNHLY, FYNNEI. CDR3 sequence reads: CASTPGAEQYF. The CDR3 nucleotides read TGTGCCAGCACCCCAGGCGCGGAGCAGTACTTC.

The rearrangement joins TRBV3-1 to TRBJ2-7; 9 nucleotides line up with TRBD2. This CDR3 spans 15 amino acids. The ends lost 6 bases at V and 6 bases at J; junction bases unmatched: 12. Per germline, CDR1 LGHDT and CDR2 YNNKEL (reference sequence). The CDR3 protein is CASSPNSGGLVEQYF. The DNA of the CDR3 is TGTGCCAGCAGTCCAAACAGCGGGGGGCTCGTCGAGCAGTACTTC.

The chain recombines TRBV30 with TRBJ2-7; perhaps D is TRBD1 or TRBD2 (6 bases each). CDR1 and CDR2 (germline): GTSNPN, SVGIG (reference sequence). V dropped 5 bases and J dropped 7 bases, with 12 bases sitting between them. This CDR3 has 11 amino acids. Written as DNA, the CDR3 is TGTGCCTGGGTTCGGGGGCAGGAGCAGTACTTC. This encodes CAWVRGQEQYF.

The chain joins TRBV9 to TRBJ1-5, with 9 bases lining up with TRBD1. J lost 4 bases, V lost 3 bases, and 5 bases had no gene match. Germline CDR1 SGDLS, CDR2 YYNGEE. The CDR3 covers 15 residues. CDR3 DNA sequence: TGTGCCAGCAGCGAGACGGACAGGGGAAATCAGCCCCAGCATTTT. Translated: CASSETDRGNQPQHF.

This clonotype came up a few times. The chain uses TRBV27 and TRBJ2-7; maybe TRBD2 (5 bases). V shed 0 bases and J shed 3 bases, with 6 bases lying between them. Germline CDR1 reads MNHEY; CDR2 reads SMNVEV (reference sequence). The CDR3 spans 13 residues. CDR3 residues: CASSLSAGYEQYF. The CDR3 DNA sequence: TGTGCCAGCAGTTTATCGGCGGGCTACGAGCAGTACTTC.

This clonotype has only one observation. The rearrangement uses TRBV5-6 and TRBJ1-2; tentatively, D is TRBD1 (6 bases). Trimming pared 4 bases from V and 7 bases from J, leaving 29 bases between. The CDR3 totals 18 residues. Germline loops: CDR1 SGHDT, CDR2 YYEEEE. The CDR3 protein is CASSPPPGTTGIVGGYTF. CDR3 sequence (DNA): TGTGCCAGCAGCCCTCCACCCGGGACAACGGGAATTGTGGGTGGCTACACCTTC.

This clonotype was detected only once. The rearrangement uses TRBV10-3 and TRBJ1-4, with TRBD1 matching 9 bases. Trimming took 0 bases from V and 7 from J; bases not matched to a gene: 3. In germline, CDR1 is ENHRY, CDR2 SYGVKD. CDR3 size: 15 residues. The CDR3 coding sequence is TGTGCCATCAGTGAGTCCGGGACAGGGAGTGAAAAACTGTTTTTT. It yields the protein CAISESGTGSEKLFF.

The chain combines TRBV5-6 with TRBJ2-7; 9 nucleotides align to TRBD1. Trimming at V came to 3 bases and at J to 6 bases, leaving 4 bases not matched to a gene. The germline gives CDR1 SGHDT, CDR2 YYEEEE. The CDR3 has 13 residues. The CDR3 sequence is CASSWGTGFEQYF. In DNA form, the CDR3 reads TGTGCCAGCAGCTGGGGGACAGGGTTCGAGCAGTACTTC.

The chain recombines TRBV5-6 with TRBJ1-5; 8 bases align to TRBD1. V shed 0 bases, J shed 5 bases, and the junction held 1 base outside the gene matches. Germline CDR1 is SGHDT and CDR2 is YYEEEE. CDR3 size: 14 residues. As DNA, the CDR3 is TGTGCCAGCAGCTTGGGGACAGGGCATCAGCCCCAGCATTTT. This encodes CASSLGTGHQPQHF.

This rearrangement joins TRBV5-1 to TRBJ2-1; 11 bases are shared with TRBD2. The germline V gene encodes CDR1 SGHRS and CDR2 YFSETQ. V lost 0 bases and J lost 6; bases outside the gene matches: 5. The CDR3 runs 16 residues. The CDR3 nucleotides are TGCGCCAGCAGCTTGGCTTTAGGACTAGCGGGCAATGAGCAGTTCTTC. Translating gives CASSLALGLAGNEQFF.

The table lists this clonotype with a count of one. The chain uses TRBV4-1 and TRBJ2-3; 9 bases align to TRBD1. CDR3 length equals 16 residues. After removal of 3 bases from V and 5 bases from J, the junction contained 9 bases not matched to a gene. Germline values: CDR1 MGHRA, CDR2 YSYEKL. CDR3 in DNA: TGCGCCAGCAGCCAGAAACAGGGGGCAAACGGAGATACGCAGTATTTT. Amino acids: CASSQKQGANGDTQYF.

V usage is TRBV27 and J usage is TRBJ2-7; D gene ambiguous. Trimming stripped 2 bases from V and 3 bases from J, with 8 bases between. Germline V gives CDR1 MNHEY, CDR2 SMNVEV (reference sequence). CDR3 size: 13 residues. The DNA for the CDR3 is TGTGCCAGCAGTTTAGCGGCCCACTACGAGCAGTACTTC. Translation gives CASSLAAHYEQYF.

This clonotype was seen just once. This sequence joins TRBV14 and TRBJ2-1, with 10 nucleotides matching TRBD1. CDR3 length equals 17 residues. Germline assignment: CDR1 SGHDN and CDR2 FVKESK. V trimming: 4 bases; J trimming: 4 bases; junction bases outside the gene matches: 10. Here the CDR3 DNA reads TGTGCCAGCAGCCGCTCTTTCGGACAGGGGGGGTACAATGAGCAGTTCTTC. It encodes CASSRSFGQGGYNEQFF.

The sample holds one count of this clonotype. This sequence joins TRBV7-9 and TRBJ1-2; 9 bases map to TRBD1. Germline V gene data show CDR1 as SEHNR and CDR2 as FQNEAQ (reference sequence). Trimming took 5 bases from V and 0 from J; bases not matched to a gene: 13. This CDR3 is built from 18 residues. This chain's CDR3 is CASSTPPRTGASNYGYTF. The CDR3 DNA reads TGTGCCAGCAGCACCCCCCCCCGGACAGGGGCTTCTAACTATGGCTACACCTTC.

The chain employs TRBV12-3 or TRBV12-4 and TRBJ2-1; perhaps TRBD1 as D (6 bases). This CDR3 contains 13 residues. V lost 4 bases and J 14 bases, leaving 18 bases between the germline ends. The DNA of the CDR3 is TGTGCCAGCAGTTCCCGCGAGGGGGACCAGGAGTTCTTC. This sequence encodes CASSSREGDQEFF.

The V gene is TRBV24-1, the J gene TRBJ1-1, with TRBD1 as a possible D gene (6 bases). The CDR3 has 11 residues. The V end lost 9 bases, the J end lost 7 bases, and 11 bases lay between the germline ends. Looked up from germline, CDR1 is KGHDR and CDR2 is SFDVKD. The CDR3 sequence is CATAKGDEAFF. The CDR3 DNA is TGTGCCACCGCGAAGGGGGATGAAGCTTTCTTT.

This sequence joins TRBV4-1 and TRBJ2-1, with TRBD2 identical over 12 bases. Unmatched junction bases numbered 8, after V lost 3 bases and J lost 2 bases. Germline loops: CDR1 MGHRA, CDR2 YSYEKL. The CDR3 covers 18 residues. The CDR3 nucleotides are TGCGCCAGCAGCCAGCTAGCGGGAGGGCTAATGACCTACAATGAGCAGTTCTTC. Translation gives CASSQLAGGLMTYNEQFF.

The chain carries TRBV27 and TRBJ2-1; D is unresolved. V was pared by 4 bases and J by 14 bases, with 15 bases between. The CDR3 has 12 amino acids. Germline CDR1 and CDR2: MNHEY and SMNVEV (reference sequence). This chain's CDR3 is CASSWTPRIEFF. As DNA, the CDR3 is TGTGCCAGCAGTTGGACGCCGCGGATAGAGTTCTTC.

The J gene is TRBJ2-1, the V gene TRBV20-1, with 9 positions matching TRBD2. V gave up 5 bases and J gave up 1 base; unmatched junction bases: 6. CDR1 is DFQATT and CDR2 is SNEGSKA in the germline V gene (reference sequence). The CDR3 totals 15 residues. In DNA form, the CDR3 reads TGCAGTGCTGCAGTAGCGGGAGCATCCTACAATGAGCAGTTCTTC. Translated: CSAAVAGASYNEQFF.